Shown below are 18 T cell receptor beta chains from a single sample sequenced in a study of neoadjuvant nivolumab and ipilimumab in lung cancer. Sequenced by immunoSEQ multiplex PCR; TCRdb stores in-frame clones only, minus some. Among under 50,000 clones listed, around 89% were seen once. This sample comprised blood, obtained before neoadjuvant nivolumab, alone or with ipilimumab. These receptors all come from an adult with non-small cell lung cancer. Some clones in this sample may be carry-over from other donors' samples.

The V gene is TRBV6-4, the J gene TRBJ2-3; 10 positions agree with TRBD1. The V gene end was trimmed by 5 bases and the J gene end by 1 base; junction bases not matched to a gene: 3. In germline, CDR1 is MRHNA, CDR2 SNTAGT. CDR3 length equals 15 residues. CDR3 sequence: CASSLGTGGTDTQYF. In DNA form, the CDR3 reads TGTGCCAGCAGTTTGGGGACAGGGGGCACAGATACGCAGTATTTT.

The chain combines TRBV18 with TRBJ2-1; 11 positions match TRBD2. V gave up 5 bases and J gave up 5 bases; unmatched junction bases: 11. This CDR3 has 17 residues. Germline assignment: CDR1 KGHSH and CDR2 LQKENI. The CDR3 sequence: CASSSKIAGGPDNEQFF. The CDR3 DNA is TGTGCCAGCTCATCCAAAATAGCGGGAGGGCCCGACAATGAGCAGTTCTTC.

The rearrangement uses TRBV6-4 and TRBJ1-1, with D uncertain. The V and J ends lost 0 bases and 4 bases respectively, with 9 bases between them. Per the germline V gene, CDR1 is MRHNA and CDR2 is SNTAGT. CDR3 length: 14 amino acids. CDR3 in amino acids: CASSDSSRGTEAFF. CDR3 nucleotides: TGTGCCAGCAGTGACTCGAGCCGTGGCACTGAAGCTTTCTTT.

This chain uses TRBV7-9 with TRBJ2-7, with TRBD2 matching over 11 bases. In germline, CDR1 is SEHNR, CDR2 FQNEAQ (reference sequence). The V and J ends lost 1 base and 1 base, in that order; junction bases with no gene match: 3. The CDR3 consists of 16 residues. This chain's CDR3 is CASSLGLAGMSYEQYF. CDR3 in DNA: TGTGCCAGCAGCTTAGGACTAGCGGGGATGTCCTACGAGCAGTACTTC.

A single count supports this clone. The chain is built from TRBV28 and TRBJ2-5; 8 bases map to TRBD1. This CDR3 region has 13 residues. Germline V CDR1 and CDR2: MDHEN, SYDVKM. The V and J ends lost 6 bases and 4 bases, in that order; junction bases with no gene match: 4. The CDR3 DNA sequence: TGTGCCAGCAGAGCAGGGGGCCGAGAGACCCAGTACTTC. This encodes CASRAGGRETQYF.

The rearrangement joins TRBV6-1 to TRBJ2-7, with 7 positions matching TRBD2. Germline CDR1 is MNHNS and CDR2 is SASEGT. The V gene end was trimmed by 4 bases and the J gene end by 2 bases; junction bases not matched to a gene: 5. The CDR3 is made up of 14 amino acids. The CDR3 sequence is CASSASGKTYEQYF. The DNA of the CDR3 is TGTGCCAGCAGTGCGAGCGGGAAGACCTACGAGCAGTACTTC.

This clone was observed once. J is TRBJ1-4 and V is TRBV7-6; 8 bases map to TRBD1. Germline V gene sequence: CDR1 SGHVS, CDR2 FNYEAQ. The J segment lost 5 bases and the V segment lost 5 bases, leaving 7 bases of the junction unmatched. The CDR3 length is 15 residues. DNA for the CDR3: TGTGCCAGCAGCGGTGGACAGGGTGTAAATGAAAAACTGTTTTTT. Encoded protein: CASSGGQGVNEKLFF.

This chain uses TRBV29-1 with TRBJ1-4; perhaps TRBD1 as D (5 bases). V lost 6 bases and J 5 bases, leaving 10 bases between the germline ends. The CDR3 is 12 residues long. Germline assignment: CDR1 SQVTM and CDR2 ANQGSEA. The CDR3 region is CSVWDQNEKLFF. The DNA of the CDR3 is TGCAGCGTGTGGGACCAAAATGAAAAACTGTTTTTT.

The rearrangement uses TRBV19 and TRBJ2-7; no firm D call. The germline V gene has CDR1 LNHDA and CDR2 SQIVND (reference sequence). CDR3 length: 13 residues. V lost 6 bases and J lost 2, with 11 bases in between. The CDR3 DNA sequence: TGTGCCAGTAGGTCCCCCAGAGCCTACGAGCAGTACTTC. Translation gives CASRSPRAYEQYF.

The table lists this clone with a count of one. The chain couples TRBV5-4 to TRBJ2-3; possibly TRBD2 for D (5 bases). The CDR3 is 16 amino acids. Germline values: CDR1 SGHNT, CDR2 YYREEE (reference sequence). V shed 4 bases and J shed 0 bases, with 15 bases lying between them. CDR3 sequence: CASSPVGSVSTDTQYF. The CDR3 DNA follows: TGTGCCAGCAGCCCCGTCGGTAGCGTGAGCACAGATACGCAGTATTTT.

Comments on this clone: A junction end diverges from the germline sequence, so it may reflect a read error. The chain carries TRBV7-7 and TRBJ2-2; unclear D gene. Germline V gives CDR1 SSHAT, CDR2 FNYEAQ (reference sequence). The CDR3 runs 12 residues. CDR3 nucleotide sequence: TGTGCTAGCAGCCAGGACGGCGGGGAGCTGTTTTTT. Its protein product is CASSQDGGELFF.

The chain links TRBV5-1 to TRBJ2-7; 9 positions agree with TRBD1. The V gene end was trimmed by 2 bases and the J gene end by 4 bases; junction bases not matched to a gene: 4. Germline CDR1 is SGHRS and CDR2 is YFSETQ. The CDR3 covers 14 residues. DNA of the CDR3: TGCGCCAGCAGCTTCCGGGACAGGGATTACGAGCAGTACTTC. Protein: CASSFRDRDYEQYF.

The J gene is TRBJ2-5, the V gene TRBV19; D unclear. V lost 3 bases and J lost 6, with 14 bases in between. Germline-derived CDR1 and CDR2 are LNHDA and SQIVND (reference sequence). This CDR3 spans 14 amino acids. The DNA of the CDR3 is TGTGCCAGTAGTATTGGTACAGCGTGGAAGACCCAGTACTTC. Amino acid sequence: CASSIGTAWKTQYF.

This chain uses TRBV30 with TRBJ2-7, with unresolved D. The CDR3 has 13 amino acids. CDR1 and CDR2 (germline): GTSNPN, SVGIG (reference sequence). Trimming stripped 1 base from V and 5 bases from J, with 12 bases between. CDR3 bases: TGTGCCTGGAGTGGGGTCGGTTTCCACGAGCAGTACTTC. Encoded protein: CAWSGVGFHEQYF.

The V gene is TRBV7-6, the J gene TRBJ2-2; 9 bases align to TRBD1. V lost 1 base and J lost 2; bases outside the gene matches: 2. The CDR3 contains 16 residues. Germline CDR1 is SGHVS and CDR2 is FNYEAQ. CDR3 sequence: CASSLGGQGNTGELFF. The CDR3 DNA follows: TGTGCCAGCAGCTTAGGGGGACAGGGAAACACCGGGGAGCTGTTTTTT. The entire variable domain, with the rest obtained from reference TRBV7-6 and TRBJ2-2, is as follows: GAGVSQSPRYKVTKRGQDVALRCDPISGHVSLYWYRQALGQGPEFLTYFNYEAQQDKSGLPNDRFSAERPEGSISTLTIQRTEQRDSAMYRCASSLGGQGNTGELFFGEGSRLTVL.

This chain uses TRBV30 with TRBJ1-5; the D gene is possibly TRBD1 (6 bases). Trimming cost V 3 bases and J 4 bases, with 16 bases left between them. CDR3 length equals 15 residues. Germline assignment: CDR1 GTSNPN and CDR2 SVGIG (reference sequence). CDR3 coding DNA: TGTGCCTGGAGCGCGACAGGATACTTGAATCAGCCCCAGCATTTT. Amino acids: CAWSATGYLNQPQHF.

The chain couples TRBV18 to TRBJ2-5; the match to TRBD2 covers 11 bases. The germline V gene has CDR1 KGHSH and CDR2 LQKENI. Trimming took 5 bases from V and 2 from J; bases not matched to a gene: 7. This CDR3 is built from 16 residues. CDR3: CASSSASGGIQETQYF. The CDR3 DNA follows: TGTGCCAGCTCATCAGCTAGCGGGGGGATTCAAGAGACCCAGTACTTC.

The rearrangement links TRBV7-9 to TRBJ2-3; 11 bases are a match to TRBD2. The CDR3 contains 17 residues. CDR1 SEHNR and CDR2 FQNEAQ come from the germline V gene (reference sequence). J was trimmed by 5 bases and V by 4 bases; bases with no gene match: 11. The CDR3 DNA reads TGTGCCAGCAGCTCCATACTAGCGGGAGCGACTGGAGATACGCAGTATTTT. Translated, it gives CASSSILAGATGDTQYF.